This T cell receptor (beta chain) derives from a study of tumor and adjacent non-tumor tissue in lung cancer. Worth noting for this clonotype: At one end the junction does not follow the germline gene, possibly because of a read error.

CDR1 is MGHRA and CDR2 is YSYEKL in the germline V gene. The CDR3 has 14 residues. RNA was extracted from bulk tissue without any cell sorting. The normal lung tissue was taken more than 3 cm from the tumor edge. A modified ARM-PCR protocol with three rounds of nested PCR amplified TCRbeta. Each CDR3 protein is one row after TCRdb ran MiXCR on the multiplex PCR reads. The sample includes about 44,000 distinct CDR3 sequences, roughly 67% seen only once; the top ten take approximately 30%. V is TRBV4-1 and J is TRBJ2-7; no clear D gene. The specimen was distant non-tumor lung tissue. The receptor was derived from a woman aged 65 to 85 with non-small cell lung cancer. CDR3 sequence: CASSPRDDVYGQYF. The CDR3, as DNA: TGCGCCAGCAGCCCCCGTGACGATGTCTACGGGCAGTACTTC.